Shown below are 16 T cell receptor beta chains from a single sample sequenced in a study of OX40 agonist ivuxolimab in advanced cancers. Profiled with immunoSEQ multiplex PCR; TCRdb holds only in-frame clones, not every one. The sample carries about 57,000 clones, around 83% recorded once. The sequencing used CD4+ or CD8+ T cells sorted from blood, collected in a trial of the OX40 agonist ivuxolimab. All receptors derive from an adult with an advanced solid tumor such as melanoma, head and neck, liver or kidney cancer.

The table lists this clone with a count of one. The chain joins TRBV6-1 to TRBJ1-2, with 7 bases matching TRBD1. This CDR3 comprises 15 residues. V shed 3 bases, J shed 2 bases, and the junction held 6 bases outside the gene matches. CDR1 and CDR2 from the germline V gene are MNHNS and SASEGT. In DNA, the CDR3 is TGTGCCAGCAGTGAGTTCGGACAGGCGAACTATGGCTACACCTTC. It yields the protein CASSEFGQANYGYTF.

V is TRBV5-1 and J is TRBJ2-2; possibly TRBD1 for D (5 bases). V dropped 3 bases and J dropped 8 bases, with 17 bases sitting between them. Germline values: CDR1 SGHRS, CDR2 YFSETQ. The CDR3 is 15 amino acids. The CDR3, as DNA: TGCGCCAGCAGCTCGACAGACGAATTCTTTGGGGAGCTGTTTTTT. It yields the protein CASSSTDEFFGELFF. The full variable domain, rest sourced from reference TRBV5-1 and TRBJ2-2, is KAGVTQTPRYLIKTRGQQVTLSCSPISGHRSVSWYQQTPGQGLQFLFEYFSETQRNKGNFPGRFSGRQFSNSRSEMNVSTLELGDSALYLCASSSTDEFFGELFFGEGSRLTVL.

The V call is TRBV10-2, the J call TRBJ2-5; 10 bases align to TRBD2. The J call may not be correct, given that the DNA end is closer to TRBJ2-7. This CDR3 is built from 13 residues. Germline V gives CDR1 WSHSY, CDR2 SAAADI. CDR3 sequence: CASNPSGSYEQYF. DNA for the CDR3: TGCGCCAGCAATCCTAGCGGGAGCTACGAGCAGTACTTC.

The chain uses TRBV27 and TRBJ2-2, with D hard to call. Germline V gives CDR1 MNHEY, CDR2 SMNVEV (reference sequence). Trimming shortened V by 3 bases and J by 8 bases, and 10 bases separated the two germline ends. The CDR3 length is 13 residues. CDR3 DNA sequence: TGTGCCAGCAGTTTCCGCGTGGCAGGGGAGCTGTTTTTT. Its protein product is CASSFRVAGELFF.

The chain has TRBV6-6 and TRBJ1-1; D call uncertain. CDR1 MNHNY and CDR2 SVGAGI come from the germline V gene (reference sequence). V lost 0 bases to trimming and J lost 1 base, with 6 bases between them. The length of the CDR3 is 14 residues. The CDR3 coding sequence is TGTGCCAGCAGTTACTCTCGGGCGAACACTGAAGCTTTCTTT. Encoded protein: CASSYSRANTEAFF.

This clone is a singleton in its sample. The chain recombines TRBV21-1 with TRBJ1-2. TRBV21-1 is described as a pseudogene. The CDR3 covers 17 residues. The CDR3 spells CASSEGLIRSVDYGYTF. In DNA, the CDR3 is TGTGCCAGCAGTGAAGGTCTCATTCGGAGCGTCGACTATGGCTACACCTTC.

This clone is termed medium-sized. The V gene is TRBV19, the J gene TRBJ1-5; D gene uncertain. Germline V CDR1 and CDR2: LNHDA, SQIVND (reference sequence). V was pared by 1 base and J by 6 bases, with 4 bases between. The CDR3 has 12 amino acids. The CDR3 loop is CASSIGVQPQHF. The CDR3 nucleotides are TGTGCCAGTAGTATAGGGGTTCAGCCCCAGCATTTT. The variable domain in full, completed from reference TRBV19 and TRBJ1-5, reads DGGITQSPKYLFRKEGQNVTLSCEQNLNHDAMYWYRQDPGQGLRLIYYSQIVNDFQKGDIAEGYSVSREKKESFPLTVTSAQKNPTAFYLCASSIGVQPQHFGDGTRLSIL.

This clone has only a few counts. This chain links TRBV2 with TRBJ1-1; 10 nucleotides match TRBD1. Losses at the gene ends were 6 bases for V and 4 bases for J; bases not matched to a gene: 2. The CDR3 has 13 amino acids. Per the germline V gene, CDR1 is SNHLY and CDR2 is FYNNEI. The DNA for the CDR3 is TGTGCCAGCAGGGACAGGGGGATCACTGAAGCTTTCTTT. It yields the protein CASRDRGITEAFF.

The chain combines TRBV28 with TRBJ2-1; D gene ambiguous. V lost 8 bases and J 6 bases, leaving 8 bases between the germline ends. Germline V gives CDR1 MDHEN, CDR2 SYDVKM. CDR3 length: 11 residues. DNA for the CDR3: TGTGCCAGCTGTGGGGTCAATGAGCAGTTCTTC. Translated: CASCGVNEQFF.

This chain connects TRBV2 to TRBJ2-5; D is ambiguous. Near its end, the DNA agrees better with TRBJ2-7, so the J call may be wrong. The CDR3 is 11 amino acids. Germline loops: CDR1 SNHLY, CDR2 FYNNEI. CDR3 amino acids: CASRTFYEQYF. The CDR3 region has the DNA TGTGCCAGCAGGACCTTTTACGAGCAGTACTTC.

Sample share makes this clone medium-sized (0.01 to 0.1%). This chain links TRBV7-9 with TRBJ2-7; D is unresolved. The length of the CDR3 is 15 residues. Germline CDR1 is SEHNR and CDR2 is FQNEAQ (reference sequence). V lost 1 base, J lost 0 bases, and 10 bases lay in between. In nucleotides, the CDR3 is TGTGCCAGCAGCTTAGTGTCTTCCAGCTCCTACGAGCAGTACTTC. Amino acids: CASSLVSSSSYEQYF.

The chain is built from TRBV15 and TRBJ1-4; the D gene is possibly TRBD1 (5 bases). Deletions cut 5 bases from V and 3 bases from J, with 10 bases between. From germline, CDR1 is LNHNV and CDR2 YYDKDF (reference sequence). CDR3 length equals 14 residues. CDR3 residues: CATSGTLANEKLFF. CDR3 DNA: TGTGCCACCAGCGGGACTTTAGCTAATGAAAAACTGTTTTTT.

About this clone: A read error is possible here, since a much larger clone lies one base away. J is TRBJ2-2 and V is TRBV5-4; no clear D. Germline values: CDR1 SGHNT, CDR2 YYREEE (reference sequence). The CDR3 extends over 14 amino acids. Trimming pared 0 bases from V and 1 base from J, leaving 4 bases between. The chain's CDR3 is CASSLEQNTGELFF. The CDR3 nucleotides are TGTGCCAGCAGCTTGGAACAGAACACCGGGGAGCTGTTTTTT. The full variable domain, rest sourced from reference TRBV5-4 and TRBJ2-2, is ETGVTQSPTHLIKTRGQQVTLRCSSQSGHNTVSWYQQALGQGPQFIFQYYREEENGRGNFPPRFSGLQFPNYSSELNVNALELDDSALYLCASSLEQNTGELFFGEGSRLTVL.

V gene TRBV7-8 combines with J gene TRBJ2-2; 8 nucleotides match TRBD1. This CDR3 has 14 amino acids. Germline CDR1 reads SGHVS; CDR2 reads FQNEAQ. V was clipped by 5 bases and J by 6 bases; unmatched bases: 5. This CDR3 reads CASSIRQGSGELFF. CDR3 nucleotides: TGTGCCAGCAGCATACGACAGGGGTCCGGGGAGCTGTTTTTT.

CDR3 bases: TGTGCCACCATTAGCGGGGATGCCTACAATGAGCAGTTCTTC. This gives the protein CATISGDAYNEQFF. This chain links TRBV10-3 with TRBJ2-1; 8 bases match TRBD2. This CDR3 has 14 residues. Unmatched junction bases numbered 7, after V lost 10 bases and J lost 2 bases. Germline CDR1 ENHRY, CDR2 SYGVKD.

V is TRBV9 and J is TRBJ1-4, with 10 bases fitting TRBD1. Germline trimming cut 3 bases from V and 8 bases from J; bases unmatched to any gene: 7. Germline V gene sequence: CDR1 SGDLS, CDR2 YYNGEE. CDR3 size: 15 residues. The CDR3 protein is CASSAWGTGVEKLFF. CDR3 sequence (DNA): TGTGCCAGCAGCGCCTGGGGGACAGGGGTAGAAAAACTGTTTTTT.